The clone carrying this T cell receptor beta chain has more than one count but fewer than ten. Its cognate antigen is unknown. This entry belongs to a study of blood T cells in healthy people across ages. Overall study findings and caveats: More naive CD4+ cells and higher diversity marked long-lived donors relative to aged donors.

The use of a sample-barcoded 5' primer and a J-beta primer mix characterized a second PCR of about 6 to 11 cycles. One entry per CDR3 protein, called by TCRdb with MiXCR from the 5' RACE reads. The sample contains about 590,000 distinct CDR3 sequences, approximately 30% of which appear only once. The CDR3 length is 15 residues. Germline V gene sequence: CDR1 DFQATT, CDR2 SNEGSKA (reference sequence). The rearrangement links TRBV20-1 to TRBJ2-1; 8 bases line up with TRBD2. With the DNA end fitting TRBJ2-7 better, the J assignment may be wrong. Sequenced input: blood. The sequence was collected from a woman older than 75 in good health. CDR3 loop: CSARGTSGVYNEQYF. CDR3 bases: TGCAGTGCTAGAGGAACTAGCGGTGTTTACAATGAGCAGTACTTC.